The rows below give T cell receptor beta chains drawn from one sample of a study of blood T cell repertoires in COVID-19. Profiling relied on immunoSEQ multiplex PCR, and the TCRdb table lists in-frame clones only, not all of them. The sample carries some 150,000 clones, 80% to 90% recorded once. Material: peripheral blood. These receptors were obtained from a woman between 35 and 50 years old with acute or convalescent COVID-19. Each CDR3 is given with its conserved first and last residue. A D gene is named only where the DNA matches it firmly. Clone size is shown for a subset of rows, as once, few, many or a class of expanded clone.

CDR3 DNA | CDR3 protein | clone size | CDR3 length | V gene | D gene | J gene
TGTGCCAGCTCACGATCGGTGACAGGTGGATATGGCTACACCTTC | CASSRSVTGGYGYTF | - | 15 | TRBV18 | - | TRBJ1-2
TGTGCCAGCGGAAGCCAGGGGGGTGGGACTGAAGCTTTCTTT | CASGSQGGGTEAFF | once | 14 | TRBV3-1/TRBV3-2 | TRBD1 | TRBJ1-1
TGTGCCAGCCAGACCGGGGGTAGTGAGCAGTTCTTC | CASQTGGSEQFF | - | 12 | TRBV7-9 | - | TRBJ2-1
TGTGCCAGCAGCGTAGATTGGCGGGGGGGTGTAGATACGCAGTATTTT | CASSVDWRGGVDTQYF | - | 16 | TRBV9 | TRBD2 | TRBJ2-3
TGTGCCACCAGTGATGGGAGCTCCTACAATGAGCAGTTCTTC | CATSDGSSYNEQFF | - | 14 | TRBV24-1 | - | TRBJ2-1
TGTGCCAGCAGCTTCCGAGGGGGCGCCCAGCCCCAGCATTTT | CASSFRGGAQPQHF | - | 14 | TRBV5-6 | TRBD1 | TRBJ1-5
TGTGCCAGTAGTCCCAGCAGGGGGCGAGAGACCCAGTACTTC | CASSPSRGRETQYF | - | 14 | TRBV19 | TRBD1 | TRBJ2-5
TGTGCCAGCAGCCAAGACCGAGGATATGGCTACACCTTC | CASSQDRGYGYTF | - | 13 | TRBV14 | - | TRBJ1-2
TGTGCCAGCAGCTTCGGGACTTCCGCCTTCACAGATACGCAGTATTTT | CASSFGTSAFTDTQYF | once | 16 | TRBV7-9 | - | TRBJ2-3
TGTGCCACCAGTGAGACATACAGGGACGAGCAGTACTTC | CATSETYRDEQYF | once | 13 | TRBV24-1 | - | TRBJ2-7
TGTGCCAGCACCCCGACAGGTAATAGCAATCAGCCCCAGCATTTT | CASTPTGNSNQPQHF | once | 15 | TRBV6-5 | - | TRBJ1-5
TGTGCCAGCAGCCCCCCCGGGGACAGGGGGGGTGGTGGCGAGCAGTACTTC | CASSPPGDRGGGGEQYF | - | 17 | TRBV25-1 | TRBD1 | TRBJ2-7
TGTGCCACCAGTGATTTTTCACCCGGGACTAGGAAGTACGAGCAGTACTTC | CATSDFSPGTRKYEQYF | - | 17 | TRBV24-1 | TRBD2 | TRBJ2-7
TGTGCCTGGTCCGAACAGGGGGCCTCTGGCTACACCTTC | CAWSEQGASGYTF | once | 13 | TRBV30 | TRBD1 | TRBJ1-2
TGTGCCAGCGTGGGCCCCTCCCCTGAAAAACTGTTTTTT | CASVGPSPEKLFF | - | 13 | TRBV2 | - | TRBJ1-4
TGTGCCAGCAGTTTTGTAGTTTTGGGACAGGGCGGCAATCAGCCCCAGCATTTT | CASSFVVLGQGGNQPQHF | - | 18 | TRBV28 | TRBD1 | TRBJ1-5
TGTGCCAGCAGCCTACTTATAGATGAAGCTTTCTTT | CASSLLIDEAFF | - | 12 | TRBV12-3/TRBV12-4 | - | TRBJ1-1
TGCGCCAGCAGCTCCGGACAGGAAAATCAGCCCCAGCATTTT | CASSSGQENQPQHF | - | 14 | TRBV5-1 | TRBD1 | TRBJ1-5
TGTGCCAGTAGCCCCGGAGATATTAACACTGAAGCTTTCTTT | CASSPGDINTEAFF | - | 14 | TRBV19 | - | TRBJ1-1
TGTGCCAGCGCCAGACAGGGTGCTGGGGCCAACGTCCTGACTTTC | CASARQGAGANVLTF | - | 15 | TRBV28 | TRBD1 | TRBJ2-6
TGTGCCAGCAGTGAATTCTGGGAGTCCCATGAAGCTTTCTTT | CASSEFWESHEAFF | - | 14 | TRBV6-1 | - | TRBJ1-1
TGTGCCAGCAGCCAGGAGACAGGACTTAGCAATCAGCCCCAGCATTTT | CASSQETGLSNQPQHF | - | 16 | TRBV4-2 | - | TRBJ1-5
TGTGCCTGGGGGTTAGCGGGGGGTATCTGGACAAACCAGATCAATGAGCAGTTCTTC | CAWGLAGGIWTNQINEQFF | - | 19 | TRBV30 | TRBD2 | TRBJ2-1
TGTGCCAGCAGCCCCGGCGTAGGACGGGGGAACACCGGGGAGCTGTTTTTT | CASSPGVGRGNTGELFF | - | 17 | TRBV2 | - | TRBJ2-2
TGTGCCAGCTTTGAGGGCTCCTATAATTCACCCCTCCACTTT | CASFEGSYNSPLHF | - | 14 | TRBV6-5 | - | TRBJ1-6
TGCGCCAGCAGCGTCCAGCATGGGGCATACGAGCAGTACTTC | CASSVQHGAYEQYF | - | 14 | TRBV5-1 | - | TRBJ2-7
TGTGCCAGCAGTGAAGGACAGATTAATGAAAAACTGTTTTTT | CASSEGQINEKLFF | - | 14 | TRBV28 | - | TRBJ1-4
TGTGCCAGCTCTCGGGGGGCGGGCACTGAAGCTTTCTTT | CASSRGAGTEAFF | - | 13 | TRBV18 | - | TRBJ1-1
TGTGCCAGCAGCTTGGTAACAGGCTCTGGAAACACCATATATTTT | CASSLVTGSGNTIYF | - | 15 | TRBV5-6 | - | TRBJ1-3